These T cell receptor beta chains were read from a single sample in a study of regulatory T cells in long-lasting Graves disease. A single record per CDR3 protein comes from TCRdb applying MiXCR to the multiplex PCR reads. The sample gives around 320,000 distinct CDR3 sequences, over 15% of which show up once; just under 30% is in the top ten. Separately, the same data were catalogued under a study of T cells in Graves' hyperthyroidism and ophthalmopathy.

Sequenced here: peripheral blood mononuclear cells (PBMCs), sampled at new diagnosis, from a patient treated with antithyroid drugs. These TCRs come from a man aged 35 to 55 with Graves disease. Each CDR3 is given with its conserved first and last residue.

v_call cdr3_aa
TRBV6-2/TRBV6-3 CASSYGASLETQYF
TRBV10-1 CASSKDSSYNEQFF
TRBV5-1 CASSGHRGGTEAFF
TRBV2 CATRDRGQPQHF
TRBV20-1 CSAPNQGVTTEAFF
TRBV11-1 CASSFRPGGAETQYF
TRBV7-9 CASSLNYGYTF
TRBV27 CASRDLAGGNIQYF
TRBV2 CASRWDVLSEQYF
TRBV7-9 CASSFPTGGYYEQYF
TRBV7-9 CASSLGLAEMQETQYF
TRBV28 CASRTLGWRPFHYEQYF
TRBV10-3 CAITGALSGNTIYF
TRBV4-1 CASSQERQGANSPLHF
TRBV6-2/TRBV6-3 CASSYLTSARTGELFF
TRBV7-8 CASSLPPGLAASYEQYF
TRBV7-9 CASSLYSSGANVLTF
TRBV7-9 CASSQSPGTGGTEAFF
TRBV28 CASSLHPAVNTEAFF
TRBV20-1 CSARPETKTEAFF
TRBV28 CASTPTVRAGANVLTF
TRBV4-1 CASSQEDRPGSGSYNEQFF